Below, 27 T cell receptor beta chains from the same sample are listed, as sequenced in a study of beta chain features in type 1 diabetes (dated by TCRdb to about 2018). What the study reported, not specific to this receptor: In all four CD4+ subsets, TCRB CDR3 length was moderately but significantly shorter in type 1 diabetes patients.

No antigen has been assigned to these receptors. The library came from the immunoSEQ multiplex PCR assay. All of the isolated RNA was reverse transcribed with the High Capacity cDNA Reverse Transcription Kit, so expressed TCRB transcripts were sequenced. Entries here come from immuneACCESS through TCRdb and include only in-frame sequences with V and J called. Some clones fail to appear in such tables; in the studies checked, an unresolved V gene covers under half of the shortfall, and the cause of the remainder is unknown. In all, the sample holds some 700,000 clones, and around an eighth of those were seen once. 0.022% of the sample lies in the top ten. Sequenced material: naive CD4+ T cells from blood. What the cell subset or site label conveys for this sample: true naive CD4+ T cells. The origin of the receptors is a young man with type 1 diabetes.

The chain couples TRBV6-5 to TRBJ2-5; D is undetermined. Trimming pared 2 bases from V and 0 bases from J, leaving 13 bases between. Germline assignment: CDR1 MNHEY and CDR2 SVGAGI. The CDR3 covers 16 residues. The chain's CDR3 is CASSYDGDPHQETQYF. CDR3 DNA sequence: TGTGCCAGCAGTTACGACGGTGATCCCCACCAAGAGACCCAGTACTTC.

This clone was detected only a few times. In the same sample, other DNA sequences code for this CDR3. The V gene is TRBV2, the J gene TRBJ2-6, with D perhaps matching TRBD1 or TRBD2 (5 bases each). This CDR3 comprises 14 residues. Germline values: CDR1 SNHLY, CDR2 FYNNEI. V was pared by 9 bases and J by 2 bases, with 11 bases between. DNA for the CDR3: TGTGCCAGTTCTGGGGGAGCTGGGGCCAACGTCCTGACTTTC. As protein: CASSGGAGANVLTF.

This clone has a handful of counts. This chain connects TRBV6-5 to TRBJ1-1; 7 nucleotides align to TRBD1. Looked up from germline, CDR1 is MNHEY and CDR2 is SVGAGI. This CDR3 spans 16 amino acids. V trimming: 2 bases; J trimming: 0 bases; junction bases outside the gene matches: 6. The CDR3 coding sequence is TGTGCCAGCAGTTACGAGGGGGCGGCCATGAACACTGAAGCTTTCTTT. This codes for CASSYEGAAMNTEAFF.

There are a few counts of this clone. The genes are TRBV30 and TRBJ1-3, with D tentatively TRBD1 (6 bases). The ends were cut back, 8 bases at V and 0 bases at J, with 11 bases in the middle. The CDR3 length is 13 residues. Germline CDR1 is GTSNPN and CDR2 is SVGIG (reference sequence). CDR3 sequence (DNA): TGTGCCAAAACGGACAGCTCTGGAAACACCATATATTTT. Amino acid sequence: CAKTDSSGNTIYF.

V usage is TRBV19 and J usage is TRBJ1-1; the D is unclear. In germline, CDR1 is LNHDA, CDR2 SQIVND (reference sequence). V lost 5 bases and J 5 bases, leaving 12 bases between the germline ends. The CDR3 extends over 13 amino acids. CDR3 amino acids: CASSFGVATEAFF. The CDR3 nucleotides are TGTGCCAGTAGTTTCGGGGTAGCGACTGAAGCTTTCTTT.

This clone has a handful of counts. The rearrangement joins TRBV6-5 to TRBJ1-2; D is unclear. The germline V and J ends were trimmed by 0 bases and 0 bases, with 8 bases remaining between them. The CDR3 length is 15 residues. Germline values: CDR1 MNHEY, CDR2 SVGAGI. This CDR3 is CASSYSNFANYGYTF. CDR3 in DNA: TGTGCCAGCAGTTACTCGAACTTCGCTAACTATGGCTACACCTTC.

There are a few counts of this clone. V is TRBV30 and J is TRBJ2-6; 8 nucleotides agree with TRBD2. Germline CDR1 is GTSNPN and CDR2 is SVGIG (reference sequence). V shed 3 bases, J shed 0 bases, and the junction held 13 bases outside the gene matches. The CDR3 is 19 amino acids. The CDR3 reads CAWSQGTGTRRSGANVLTF. CDR3 nucleotide sequence: TGTGCCTGGAGCCAGGGGACCGGGACTAGACGCTCTGGGGCCAACGTCCTGACTTTC.

The chain is built from TRBV7-9 and TRBJ2-5; 7 nucleotides line up with TRBD1. CDR3 length: 14 amino acids. V dropped 3 bases and J dropped 5; count of bases not matched to a gene: 6. Germline assignment: CDR1 SEHNR and CDR2 FQNEAQ (reference sequence). The CDR3 protein is CASSFGTAPETQYF. The DNA of the CDR3 is TGTGCCAGCAGCTTCGGGACAGCCCCTGAGACCCAGTACTTC.

The chain is built from TRBV11-2 and TRBJ1-1, with D possibly being TRBD1 (6 bases). CDR3 length: 13 residues. Germline loops: CDR1 SGHAT, CDR2 FQNNGV. The V and J ends lost 0 bases and 10 bases respectively, with 12 bases between them. CDR3 loop: CASSLEGGLGAFF. In DNA, the CDR3 is TGTGCCAGCAGCTTAGAGGGGGGGCTGGGAGCTTTCTTT.

This clone was seen a few times. The chain couples TRBV12-5 to TRBJ2-3, with 7 bases matching TRBD1. The CDR3 is 14 amino acids. Germline CDR1 LGHNT, CDR2 FRNRAP. The junction had 6 bases not matched to a gene; V was cut back by 7 bases and J by 2 bases. CDR3 in amino acids: CASAFDRATDTQYF. The CDR3 DNA follows: TGTGCTAGTGCTTTCGACAGGGCCACAGATACGCAGTATTTT.

This clone showed up just a few times. The chain joins TRBV25-1 to TRBJ2-7; D uncertain. In germline, CDR1 is MGHDK, CDR2 SYGVNS. This CDR3 is 12 amino acids long. Trimming stripped 1 base from V and 6 bases from J, with 7 bases between. The CDR3 loop reads CASSESVVEQYF. CDR3 nucleotides: TGTGCCAGCAGTGAATCGGTTGTCGAGCAGTACTTC.

A few counts support this clone. The chain joins TRBV4-1 to TRBJ1-1; TRBD1 is a possible D gene (6 bases). CDR3 length: 15 residues. Germline V gives CDR1 MGHRA, CDR2 YSYEKL. V was clipped by 3 bases and J by 0 bases, with 11 bases between them. CDR3 nucleotides: TGCGCCAGCAGCCAGTACCGGACAGTGAACACTGAAGCTTTCTTT. Translated: CASSQYRTVNTEAFF.

This clone was seen a single time. This rearrangement joins TRBV9 to TRBJ1-1; maybe TRBD1 (6 bases). The CDR3 length is 13 residues. Trimming removed 6 bases from V and 6 bases from J, with 15 bases in between. Germline assignment: CDR1 SGDLS and CDR2 YYNGEE. The CDR3, as DNA: TGTGCCAGCAACAGAGACGGGGGGCCTGAAGCTTTCTTT. Translating gives CASNRDGGPEAFF.

This clone was recorded a few times. V and J are TRBV29-1 and TRBJ1-1; a possible D gene is TRBD1 (5 bases). V was pared by 4 bases and J by 11 bases, with 11 bases between. Germline values: CDR1 SQVTM, CDR2 ANQGSEA. The CDR3 is made up of 10 amino acids. CDR3 coding DNA: TGCAGCGTTGTTCGGGACGAGGCTTTCTTT. Its protein is CSVVRDEAFF.

The V call is TRBV30, the J call TRBJ1-1; D is ambiguous. Germline V gene sequence: CDR1 GTSNPN, CDR2 SVGIG (reference sequence). The germline V and J ends were trimmed by 3 bases and 1 base, with 9 bases remaining between them. The CDR3 is made up of 13 amino acids. The CDR3 protein is CAWRYPGNTEAFF. The CDR3 DNA sequence: TGTGCCTGGAGATACCCTGGGAACACTGAAGCTTTCTTT.

The chain carries TRBV4-1 and TRBJ2-1; a weak D match, TRBD2 (6 bases). From germline, CDR1 is MGHRA and CDR2 YSYEKL. This CDR3 is built from 15 residues. Trimming took 4 bases from V and 4 from J, leaving 14 bases between them. The DNA of the CDR3 is TGCGCCAGCAGCCCATTAGGACTACCATACAATGAGCAGTTCTTC. Translated: CASSPLGLPYNEQFF.

The rearrangement joins TRBV9 to TRBJ2-5; D call uncertain. With 0 bases removed from V and 4 bases from J, the gap between germline ends came to 10 bases. This CDR3 has 14 amino acids. Germline-derived CDR1 and CDR2 are SGDLS and YYNGEE. CDR3 coding DNA: TGTGCCAGCAGCGTAGAAGGCTTACGAGAGACCCAGTACTTC. Protein sequence: CASSVEGLRETQYF.

In its sample, this clone was seen a few times. V and J are TRBV15 and TRBJ1-5; TRBD1 agrees at 7 bases. The CDR3 runs 14 residues. V lost 5 bases to trimming and J lost 9 bases; unmatched junction nucleotides: 10. Germline assignment: CDR1 LNHNV and CDR2 YYDKDF (reference sequence). The CDR3 sequence: CATSLRRQGPPQHF. In nucleotides, the CDR3 is TGTGCCACCAGCCTCCGGAGACAGGGACCGCCCCAGCATTTT. Looking up the rest from reference TRBV15 and TRBJ1-5 gives the full variable domain: DAMVIQNPRYQVTQFGKPVTLSCSQTLNHNVMYWYQQKSSQAPKLLFHYYDKDFNNEADTPDNFQSRRPNTSFCFLDIRSPGLGDTAMYLCATSLRRQGPPQHFGDGTRLSIL.

V and J are TRBV6-5 and TRBJ2-1; TRBD1 aligns across 10 bases. The CDR3 has 15 amino acids. With 7 bases clipped from V and 10 bases from J, the junction kept 13 bases outside the gene matches. Germline values: CDR1 MNHEY, CDR2 SVGAGI. Here the CDR3 reads CASTRGTGVHEEQFF. CDR3 nucleotides: TGTGCCAGCACCCGTGGGACAGGGGTACATGAGGAGCAGTTCTTC.

There are a few counts of this clone. The gene calls are TRBV5-1 and TRBJ1-1; no clear D. The CDR3 is 14 amino acids. The V gene's germline CDR1 is SGHRS and CDR2 YFSETQ. V was trimmed by 3 bases and J by 5 bases, leaving 14 bases between them. This CDR3 reads CASSYSSGETEAFF. CDR3 nucleotides: TGCGCCAGCAGCTACTCAAGCGGGGAGACTGAAGCTTTCTTT.

This chain links TRBV15 with TRBJ2-5, with TRBD1 identical over 8 bases. V was clipped by 5 bases and J by 5 bases; unmatched bases: 7. The CDR3 length is 14 residues. The V gene's germline CDR1 is LNHNV and CDR2 YYDKDF (reference sequence). The chain's CDR3 is CATSVEQGEETQYF. CDR3 DNA: TGTGCCACCAGCGTAGAACAGGGGGAGGAGACCCAGTACTTC.

The chain has TRBV4-1 and TRBJ1-4; possible D gene TRBD1, 5 bases. Trimming pared 4 bases from V and 4 bases from J, leaving 16 bases between. The CDR3 totals 16 residues. The germline CDR1 and CDR2 sequences are MGHRA and YSYEKL. CDR3 bases: TGCGCCAGCAGCCCACAAGGAACAGGCCTTAATGAAAAACTGTTTTTT. Translated: CASSPQGTGLNEKLFF.

The chain uses TRBV10-3 and TRBJ1-1; D unclear. V lost 6 bases to trimming and J lost 0 bases, with 11 bases between them. This CDR3 contains 14 residues. Germline loops: CDR1 ENHRY, CDR2 SYGVKD. Here the CDR3 DNA reads TGTGCCATCAGCCCAGACACAATGAACACTGAAGCTTTCTTT. It codes for CAISPDTMNTEAFF.

This clone was recorded a few times. The chain combines TRBV23-1 with TRBJ2-7, with D possibly matching TRBD2 (7 bases). TRBV23-1 is an ORF; its function is uncertain. V was clipped by 0 bases and J by 3 bases, with 12 bases between them. There are 15 residues in the CDR3. The CDR3 protein is CASSQSTGGRYEQYF. The CDR3 DNA is TGCGCCAGCAGTCAATCGACCGGGGGGCGCTACGAGCAGTACTTC.

The sample holds a few counts of this clone. The V call is TRBV6-1, the J call TRBJ1-4; D is uncertain. CDR1 is MNHNS and CDR2 is SASEGT in the germline V gene. The length of the CDR3 is 14 residues. V dropped 1 base and J dropped 8 bases, with 11 bases sitting between them. DNA of the CDR3: TGTGCCAGCAGTGAAGGACCCGAGAGGGAAAAACTGTTTTTT. This codes for CASSEGPEREKLFF.

This clone has a handful of counts. The chain combines TRBV11-3 with TRBJ2-7; D unresolved. Germline lookup yields CDR1 SGHNT and CDR2 YENEEA. The CDR3 has 12 residues. V was cut by 0 bases and J by 6 bases, with 6 bases left in between. The CDR3 DNA is TGTGCCAGCAGCTTAGATATAGGCGAGCAGTACTTC. Translation gives CASSLDIGEQYF.

This clone has a handful of counts. The rearrangement links TRBV5-6 to TRBJ2-7; a weak D match, TRBD2 (6 bases). CDR3 length: 14 amino acids. CDR1 and CDR2 from the germline V gene are SGHDT and YYEEEE. V dropped 3 bases and J dropped 0 bases, with 10 bases sitting between them. Here the CDR3 reads CASSSPGLSYEQYF. As DNA, the CDR3 is TGTGCCAGCAGCTCCCCGGGACTCTCCTACGAGCAGTACTTC.